Below, one TCR beta chain is given with its context. Its antigen remains undetermined. The input lacks base qualities; no much larger clone sits a single base away. CD4+ T cells from unexposed donors were collected before the COVID-19 pandemic (2011-2018). Following 10 days of culture, the EasySep CD4+ T cell isolation kit was used to isolate CD4+ T cells. As far as cell numbers permitted, CD4+ T cells from unexposed donors were tested for reactivity against SARS-CoV-2 S and N as well as four spike pools from common cold coronaviruses. Approximately 2.1 million PBMCs per well were cultured in IMDM with roughly 5% human AB serum and about 10 IU/ml IL-2. Half of the culture medium was replaced with fresh IL-2-containing medium on days 3 and 7. Triplicate replicate wells were generally used for each peptide culture condition. The leukapheresis product used for the unexposed donors was purchased from a commercial source. Ficoll-Paque PLUS gradient centrifugation was used to isolate PBMCs from either whole blood or leukapheresis product. PBMCs were either cryopreserved at -140°C or used fresh in the expansion assay. The QIAamp Micro DNA Kit was used to extract genomic DNA from the CD4+ T cells.

V is cut by 1 base and J by 1 base, and the space between the germline ends is 5 bases. Counted from cysteine to phenylalanine, this CDR3 has 13 amino acids. The read is trimmed to its CDR3 DNA, 39 bases read in frame from base 1. Based on the germline V gene (reference sequence), the CDR1 and CDR2 sequences are SEHNR and FQNEAQ. This sample is drawn from a study of CD4 T cells in relation to SARS-CoV-2 and coronaviruses (dated by TCRdb to the early 2020s). About the study as a whole: In the ViraFEST assay, PBMCs were cultured with antigen for under eleven days, after which TCR beta CDR3s were sequenced to identify clonal expansions specific to the antigen. A different, Illumina-based TCR-beta assay was used to sequence expansion assays from other donors in the study. At the level of individual TCR clonotypes, the study evaluated whether memory CD4+ T cells crossreact between the spike proteins of SARS-CoV-2 and those of common cold coronaviruses. Patient-derived lymphoblastoid cell lines were used to map the HLA restriction of shared crossreactive spike epitopes. The Adaptive Biotechnologies TCR-sequencing kit was used for samples from a few pre-COVID donors and for the naive versus memory experiments, whereas the other data were Illumina-based. An HIV-1 Nef peptide pool or a culture without peptide was used as the negative reference condition. Broad study findings and their caveats: Significantly weaker SARS-CoV-2-driven expansion was shown by crossreactive clones than by monoreactive clones, consistent with antigenic imprinting. Because the crossreactivity analysis focused on spike protein, crossreactivity against other viral proteins was not assessed. Pre-pandemic and post-infection samples were not both contributed by any donor, so tracing of the source of pre-existing responses was limited. Small numbers of patients and of tested TCRs were a limitation of the study. In about 61% of donors, memory CD4+ clonotypes turned up that crossrecognized SARS-CoV-2 and at least one common cold coronavirus spike.

Library method: the immunoSEQ multiplex PCR assay. On the authors' methods: During preprocessing, nonproductive sequences were removed, as were CDR3s that did not start with C, did not end with F or W, or were shorter than 7 amino acids. Antigen-specific clonotypes were called with the MANAFEST web app on the basis of expansion relative to the reference and to other culture wells. A clone was considered positive if the clone showed significant expansion compared with the reference culture in 2 of 3 replicate wells at an FDR below 0.05. Positive clones also required significant expansion versus all other tandem wells and an odds ratio above 5. CDR3 homology was measured as pairwise Levenshtein distance, computed with the stringdist R package after trimming three terminal residues from each end. What TCRdb holds here is the immuneACCESS table cut down to in-frame rearrangements. Part of the clones is not present; checked against another copy, under half of the missing clones reflect an unresolved V gene, and the others are unexplained. The DNA gave D and trimming, while V, J and clone size come from that table. The sample records roughly 30,000 clones, around two thirds of which are singletons. Approximately 24% of the sample rests with the top ten.

This chain is built from TRBV7-9 and TRBJ2-7; there is no confident call for the D gene. Sequencing input: CD4+ T cells from PBMCs, cultured in vitro. This sequence was found in a human donor in good health. The base sequence is TGTGCCAGCAGCTTAGTGTGGTCCTACGAGCAGTACTTC. This sequence encodes CASSLVWSYEQYF.